The 5 T cell receptor beta chains in this list originate from one sample, sequenced in a study of vaccination and CD4 T cells after COVID-19. These receptors are not linked to any known antigen. This sample's treatment: approximately nine-day PBMC culture with coronavirus spike peptide pools or control peptides (ViraFEST assay). Unexposed donor CD4+ T cells predated the COVID-19 pandemic, collected 2011-2018. The study sequenced cultured CD4+ T cell DNA using the Oncomine TCR Beta short-read assay. MiXCR, applied by TCRdb to the PCR reads, yields one record per CDR3 protein. The table shows roughly 7,200 distinct CDR3 sequences, with around 38% occurring only once. Sequenced material: CD4+ T cells from blood, cultured in vitro. These receptor sequences come from a human donor in good health.

This clonotype appeared a few times. This chain joins TRBV5-4 and TRBJ2-7; TRBD2 agrees at 11 bases. This CDR3 contains 14 residues. The J segment lost 5 bases and the V segment lost 6 bases, leaving 7 bases of the junction unmatched. CDR1 is SGHNT, CDR2 YYREEE, per germline (reference sequence). CDR3 residues: CASTISGGGHEQYF. The CDR3 DNA is TGTGCCAGCACCATTAGCGGGGGGGGCCACGAGCAGTACTTC.

This clonotype was picked up a small number of times. V gene TRBV6-1 combines with J gene TRBJ2-3; unclear D gene. The CDR3 has 16 residues. Trimming left V 4 bases short and J 0 bases short, with 14 bases between. Germline lookup yields CDR1 MNHNS and CDR2 SASEGT. As DNA, the CDR3 is TGTGCCAGCAGTGGACGAAGGCTGGGGAGCACAGATACGCAGTATTTT. Protein product: CASSGRRLGSTDTQYF.

This clonotype was seen just once. This chain connects TRBV27 to TRBJ2-2; 8 bases are a match to TRBD1. Germline values: CDR1 MNHEY, CDR2 SMNVEV (reference sequence). The J segment lost 5 bases and the V segment lost 3 bases, leaving 11 bases of the junction unmatched. The CDR3 contains 17 residues. The DNA for the CDR3 is TGTGCCAGCAGTTTTCAGAGGGTTGGGACAGGAACCGGGGAGCTGTTTTTT. Protein sequence: CASSFQRVGTGTGELFF.

There are a few counts of this clonotype. This chain uses TRBV10-2 with TRBJ2-7; 10 positions match TRBD1. The CDR3 is made up of 14 amino acids. The V gene end was trimmed by 5 bases and the J gene end by 6 bases; junction bases not matched to a gene: 7. Germline V gene lookup returns CDR1 WSHSY and CDR2 SAAADI. CDR3 bases: TGCGCCAGCAGTCAAGGGACAGGGGTTGTCGAGCAGTACTTC. It is translated as CASSQGTGVVEQYF.

The CDR3 is CASSELGPRGEQYF. CDR3 in DNA: TGTGCCAGCAGTGAATTGGGACCGAGGGGCGAGCAGTACTTC. The chain carries TRBV2 and TRBJ2-7; TRBD1 or TRBD2 may be the D gene (5 bases each). This CDR3 comprises 14 residues. Germline CDR1 reads SNHLY; CDR2 reads FYNNEI. V lost 2 bases and J lost 6, with 14 bases in between.